The sequence of this T cell receptor beta chain was determined in a study of metastatic and nonmetastatic thyroid tumors. The study's findings and limits: As reported, TCR beta diversity in blood and tumor was significantly higher in malignant thyroid tumors than in benign nodules.

No treatment of any kind had been given to any patient before thyroid surgery. TCRdb reanalyzed the PCR reads with MiXCR. The repertoire holds roughly 53,000 clones, approximately 20% seen once, with 3.5% to 4.5% in the top ten. This clone was counted ten times or more. The antigen is undetermined. Germline V gene data show CDR1 as DFQATT and CDR2 as SNEGSKA (reference sequence). The CDR3 loop spans 12 amino acids. V was clipped by 1 base and J by 3 bases, with 7 bases between them. The sample consisted of blood. The clonotype was recovered from a female donor with papillary thyroid cancer or a benign thyroid nodule (not recorded which). Some clones in this sample may be carry-over from other donors' samples. This chain uses TRBV20-1 with TRBJ2-7; possible D gene TRBD2, 5 bases. The CDR3 reads CSARVRDYEQYF. The CDR3 nucleotides are TGCAGTGCTAGAGTCCGGGACTACGAGCAGTACTTC.